The 22 T cell receptor beta chains presented below share a single source sample, sequenced in a study of blood T cells in healthy people across ages. A second roughly 6 to 11 cycle PCR used barcoded and J-beta primers. TCRdb processed the 5' RACE reads anew with MiXCR; each CDR3 protein has one entry. The sample has about 1.8 million distinct CDR3 sequences, around 50% seen once. The sequencing sample was made of blood. All receptors derive from a woman between 40 and 55 years old in good health.

The chain combines TRBV6-6 with TRBJ2-7, with 10 bases lining up with TRBD1. J was trimmed by 2 bases and V by 6 bases; bases with no gene match: 4. The CDR3 is 14 residues long. Germline-derived CDR1 and CDR2 are MNHNY and SVGAGI (reference sequence). Here the CDR3 DNA reads TGTGCCAGCAGGAGACAGGGGGCTACCTACGAGCAGTACTTC. Translated: CASRRQGATYEQYF.

This chain links TRBV20-1 with TRBJ2-7, with 14 bases fitting TRBD2. J lost 4 bases, V lost 0 bases, and 14 bases had no gene match. Germline loops: CDR1 DFQATT, CDR2 SNEGSKA (reference sequence). The CDR3 length is 19 residues. The CDR3 spells CSARDGLGLAGGPVYEQYF. CDR3 nucleotides: TGCAGTGCTAGAGATGGATTAGGACTAGCGGGGGGTCCCGTATACGAGCAGTACTTC.

CDR3 DNA sequence: TGTGCCAGCAGCCGCAGGGGCAGGGGAGAAGAGACCCAGTACTTC. It is translated as CASSRRGRGEETQYF. The genes are TRBV7-3 and TRBJ2-5; weak D call: TRBD1 (6 bases). The ends were cut back, 5 bases at V and 3 bases at J, with 16 bases in the middle. This CDR3 contains 15 residues. Germline-derived CDR1 and CDR2 are SGHTA and FQGTGA.

In DNA, the CDR3 is TGTGCCAGCAGCTCACCAGGGGAAGACTATGGCTACACCTTC. Protein sequence: CASSSPGEDYGYTF. The chain employs TRBV11-2 and TRBJ1-2, with D perhaps matching TRBD1 (6 bases). The germline V and J ends were trimmed by 4 bases and 3 bases, with 12 bases remaining between them. Germline V gene sequence: CDR1 SGHAT, CDR2 FQNNGV. CDR3 length: 14 amino acids. Combining the CDR3 with reference TRBV11-2 and TRBJ1-2 gives the whole variable domain EAGVAQSPRYKIIEKRQSVAFWCNPISGHATLYWYQQILGQGPKLLIQFQNNGVVDDSQLPKDRFSAERLKGVDSTLKIQPAKLEDSAVYLCASSSPGEDYGYTFGSGTRLTVV.

The V call is TRBV6-6, the J call TRBJ2-7; perhaps TRBD2 as D (6 bases). Germline V lookup: CDR1 MNHNY, CDR2 SVGAGI (reference sequence). This CDR3 is built from 16 residues. V was pared by 6 bases and J by 1 base, with 19 bases between. CDR3 sequence (DNA): TGTGCCAGCAGCCCAGCGGGCGGGCCAGAATCCTACGAGCAGTACTTC. Its translation is CASSPAGGPESYEQYF.

J is TRBJ2-1 and V is TRBV7-2, with D unresolved. V was pared by 3 bases and J by 5 bases, with 14 bases between. The V gene's germline CDR1 is SGHTA and CDR2 FQGNSA. The CDR3 contains 15 residues. This chain's CDR3 is CASSFYPPANNEQFF. The CDR3 bases are TGTGCCAGCAGCTTCTACCCCCCAGCGAACAATGAGCAGTTCTTC. The full variable domain, its missing parts supplied by reference TRBV7-2 and TRBJ2-1, is GAGVSQSPSNKVTEKGKDVELRCDPISGHTALYWYRQSLGQGLEFLIYFQGNSAPDKSGLPSDRFSAERTGGSVSTLTIQRTQQEDSAVYLCASSFYPPANNEQFFGPGTRLTVL.

This clonotype was seen a handful of times. CDR3 DNA sequence: TGCAGTGCTACAGGACTAGCGGATATCACAGATACGCAGTATTTT. It yields the protein CSATGLADITDTQYF. This chain links TRBV20-1 with TRBJ2-3; TRBD2 agrees at 10 bases. The trim removed 4 bases at V and 2 bases at J, leaving 6 bases unmatched. Germline V CDR1 and CDR2: DFQATT, SNEGSKA (reference sequence). The CDR3 is made up of 15 amino acids.

This chain joins TRBV20-1 and TRBJ2-7; possible D gene TRBD1, 6 bases. Between the trimmed V and J ends, which lost 2 bases and 3 bases, there was a span of 11 bases. This CDR3 contains 13 residues. Germline loops: CDR1 DFQATT, CDR2 SNEGSKA (reference sequence). DNA for the CDR3: TGCAGTGCTAGAATGACAGGCTTCTACGAGCAGTACTTC. Amino acid sequence: CSARMTGFYEQYF.

The chain has TRBV27 and TRBJ2-1, with 10 bases fitting TRBD1. CDR1 MNHEY and CDR2 SMNVEV come from the germline V gene (reference sequence). The V and J ends lost 6 bases and 7 bases, in that order; junction bases with no gene match: 9. This CDR3 region has 15 residues. CDR3 coding DNA: TGTGCCAGCAGAAGCTTGGGGACAGGGGCTAATGAGCAGTTCTTC. This encodes CASRSLGTGANEQFF.

Concerning this clonotype itself: The junction shows a germline mismatch at one end, possibly a read error. The CDR3 loop reads CAGSWGDSYEQYF. In DNA form, the CDR3 reads TGTGCCGGCAGTTGGGGGGATTCCTACGAGCAGTACTTC. The chain links TRBV6-6 to TRBJ2-7; the D gene is possibly TRBD2 (6 bases). Germline CDR1 MNHNY, CDR2 SVGAGI (reference sequence). The CDR3 has 13 residues.

The chain joins TRBV20-1 to TRBJ1-4; D unresolved. This CDR3 contains 13 residues. V was clipped by 3 bases and J by 6 bases, with 11 bases between them. Germline-derived CDR1 and CDR2 are DFQATT and SNEGSKA (reference sequence). The CDR3, as DNA: TGCAGTGCTAGGGGCAGTGGGGATGAAAAACTGTTTTTT. Its translation is CSARGSGDEKLFF.

The rearrangement uses TRBV6-2 or TRBV6-3 and TRBJ2-5; D is unresolved. In germline, CDR1 is MNHEY, CDR2 SVGEGT. V lost 5 bases and J 7 bases, leaving 17 bases between the germline ends. CDR3 length: 14 residues. CDR3 bases: TGTGCCAGCAGTCAAGTCTCTGAACGCCTGACCCAGTACTTC. It is translated as CASSQVSERLTQYF.

The table lists this clonotype with a few counts. V and J are TRBV18 and TRBJ2-5; D gene unclear. Germline V CDR1 and CDR2: KGHSH, LQKENI. The CDR3 totals 14 residues. The V end lost 3 bases, the J end lost 1 base, and 9 bases lay between the germline ends. DNA for the CDR3: TGTGCCAGCTCACCTGCCAGCCTCCAAGAGACCCAGTACTTC. Protein product: CASSPASLQETQYF.

This chain links TRBV11-2 with TRBJ2-7, with D possibly matching TRBD2 (7 bases). V lost 2 bases, J lost 3 bases, and 17 bases lay in between. Germline loops: CDR1 SGHAT, CDR2 FQNNGV. The CDR3 sequence is 16 residues long. The CDR3 loop is CASSLKSGTLFYEQYF. The DNA for the CDR3 is TGTGCCAGCAGCTTAAAGAGCGGGACACTATTCTACGAGCAGTACTTC.

The V and J genes are TRBV4-1 and TRBJ2-7; weak D call: TRBD1 (5 bases). The CDR3 is 15 residues long. Germline lookup yields CDR1 MGHRA and CDR2 YSYEKL. Trimming left V 1 base short and J 0 bases short, with 10 bases between. CDR3 nucleotide sequence: TGCGCCAGCAGCCAAGTCAGCACAGGCTCCTACGAGCAGTACTTC. Encoded protein: CASSQVSTGSYEQYF.

The chain recombines TRBV9 with TRBJ2-3; 8 bases map to TRBD2. Germline CDR1 SGDLS, CDR2 YYNGEE. This CDR3 spans 15 amino acids. The J segment lost 6 bases and the V segment lost 2 bases, leaving 8 bases of the junction unmatched. CDR3 nucleotide sequence: TGTGCCAGCAGCGTCCCGGGGGGGCACACGGATACGCAGTATTTT. This encodes CASSVPGGHTDTQYF.

This clonotype has only a few counts. The gene calls are TRBV7-9 and TRBJ2-3; D might be TRBD1 (6 bases). The CDR3 totals 16 residues. Trimming took 4 bases from V and 6 from J, leaving 20 bases between them. CDR1 is SEHNR and CDR2 is FQNEAQ in the germline V gene (reference sequence). The CDR3 DNA sequence: TGTGCCAGCAGCTCTACCCGGACAGTCGGTAGGGATACGCAGTATTTT. Its translation: CASSSTRTVGRDTQYF. Using reference TRBV7-9 and TRBJ2-3 for the parts outside the CDR3, the full variable domain is DTGVSQNPRHKITKRGQNVTFRCDPISEHNRLYWYRQTLGQGPEFLTYFQNEAQLEKSRLLSDRFSAERPKGSFSTLEIQRTEQGDSAMYLCASSSTRTVGRDTQYFGPGTRLTVL.

J is TRBJ2-4 and V is TRBV4-3; D might be TRBD2 (5 bases). V lost 4 bases and J lost 2, with 18 bases in between. The CDR3 length is 17 residues. CDR1 LGHNA and CDR2 YSLEER come from the germline V gene. This CDR3 reads CASSRIVGEGPKNIQYF. CDR3 coding DNA: TGCGCCAGCAGCCGCATAGTTGGTGAGGGCCCCAAAAACATTCAGTACTTC.

The gene calls are TRBV20-1 and TRBJ2-5; 11 bases fit TRBD2. J was trimmed by 7 bases and V by 4 bases; bases with no gene match: 11. This CDR3 contains 15 residues. The germline CDR1 and CDR2 sequences are DFQATT and SNEGSKA (reference sequence). The CDR3 bases are TGCAGTGCTACCCCTACTAGCGGGGGCTGGAGGACCCAGTACTTC. Translating it yields CSATPTSGGWRTQYF.

In its sample, this clonotype was seen a few times. The rearrangement joins TRBV6-5 to TRBJ2-7; D might be TRBD2 (6 bases). Per germline, CDR1 MNHEY and CDR2 SVGAGI. The CDR3 contains 12 residues. Trimming removed 6 bases from V and 5 bases from J, with 11 bases in between. The CDR3 DNA is TGTGCCAGCAGGACTAGAAGCGACGAGCAGTACTTC. Amino acids: CASRTRSDEQYF.

The rearrangement joins TRBV29-1 to TRBJ2-1; the D is unclear. The CDR3 totals 13 residues. The V end lost 8 bases, the J end lost 2 bases, and 13 bases lay between the germline ends. Germline CDR1 reads SQVTM; CDR2 reads ANQGSEA. The CDR3 is CSPTGPPYNEQFF. The CDR3 nucleotides are TGCAGCCCGACCGGGCCGCCCTACAATGAGCAGTTCTTC.

The genes are TRBV6-1 and TRBJ1-5; D might be TRBD1 (5 bases). Germline V gene sequence: CDR1 MNHNS, CDR2 SASEGT. The CDR3 is 15 amino acids. Trimming pared 7 bases from V and 1 base from J, leaving 14 bases between. The CDR3 spells CASMGPGRSNQPQHF. The CDR3 coding sequence is TGTGCCAGCATGGGACCGGGACGAAGCAATCAGCCCCAGCATTTT.